The 25 T cell receptor beta chains in this list originate from one sample, sequenced in a study of blood T cell repertoires in COVID-19 (dated by TCRdb to the early 2020s). The receptor library was made with the immunoSEQ multiplex PCR assay. What TCRdb holds here is the immuneACCESS table cut down to in-frame rearrangements. Part of the clones is not present; checked against another copy, under half of the missing clones reflect an unresolved V gene, and the others are unexplained. A total of about 130,000 clones appear in this sample, approximately 70% of them only once. The top ten clonotypes cover about 1.9% of the sample. The sample consisted of peripheral blood. Receptors originate from a woman between 65 and 79 years old with acute or convalescent COVID-19.

This clone was recorded at least ten times. This chain joins TRBV23-1 and TRBJ2-7, with 12 bases fitting TRBD2. TRBV23-1 is marked as an open reading frame, function uncertain. After removal of 7 bases from V and 2 bases from J, the junction contained 3 bases not matched to a gene. The CDR3 totals 14 residues. The CDR3 spells CASTRTSGTYEQYF. In nucleotides, the CDR3 is TGCGCCAGCACTCGGACTAGCGGGACCTACGAGCAGTACTTC.

This clone was detected only a few times. This sequence joins TRBV9 and TRBJ2-2, with no clear D. Germline-derived CDR1 and CDR2 are SGDLS and YYNGEE. This CDR3 is 13 amino acids long. The V end lost 3 bases, the J end lost 5 bases, and 8 bases lay between the germline ends. The CDR3 is CASSAQVTGELFF. CDR3 bases: TGTGCCAGCAGCGCTCAGGTGACCGGGGAGCTGTTTTTT.

The chain links TRBV5-1 to TRBJ2-7, with TRBD1 identical over 12 bases. Germline CDR1 is SGHRS and CDR2 is YFSETQ. CDR3 size: 16 residues. Trimming at V came to 2 bases and at J to 5 bases, leaving 8 bases not matched to a gene. The CDR3 sequence: CASSLYWDRGRNEQYF. CDR3 bases: TGCGCCAGCAGCTTATACTGGGACAGGGGGCGCAACGAGCAGTACTTC.

V is TRBV5-1 and J is TRBJ1-3; D may be TRBD1 (5 bases). CDR1 SGHRS and CDR2 YFSETQ come from the germline V gene. Trimming took 4 bases from V and 4 from J, leaving 15 bases between them. The CDR3 is 15 residues long. The DNA of the CDR3 is TGCGCCAGCAGCATCGGGACTCCGGGAGGAAACACCATATATTTT. Encoded protein: CASSIGTPGGNTIYF.

The V and J genes are TRBV30 and TRBJ1-2; D unclear. In germline, CDR1 is GTSNPN, CDR2 SVGIG (reference sequence). CDR3 length equals 13 residues. Trimming removed 4 bases from V and 0 bases from J, with 9 bases in between. The CDR3 spells CAWMSSTNYGYTF. In DNA, the CDR3 is TGTGCCTGGATGTCATCAACTAACTATGGCTACACCTTC.

The DNA for the CDR3 is TGTGCCAGCAGCTTGGCCGGGGGGCATCGGTATGGCTACACCTTC. It specifies CASSLAGGHRYGYTF. The chain has TRBV5-6 and TRBJ1-2, with D possibly being TRBD1 (6 bases). V lost 0 bases, J lost 5 bases, and 14 bases lay in between. The CDR3 consists of 15 residues. Looked up from germline, CDR1 is SGHDT and CDR2 is YYEEEE. Drawing the rest from reference TRBV5-6 and TRBJ1-2, the complete variable domain is DAGVTQSPTHLIKTRGQQVTLRCSPKSGHDTVSWYQQALGQGPQFIFQYYEEEERQRGNFPDRFSGHQFPNYSSELNVNALLLGDSALYLCASSLAGGHRYGYTFGSGTRLTVV.

V and J are TRBV29-1 and TRBJ1-1; D remains ambiguous. Between the trimmed V and J ends, which lost 4 bases and 7 bases, there was a span of 7 bases. The germline V gene has CDR1 SQVTM and CDR2 ANQGSEA. The CDR3 runs to 10 residues. The CDR3 spells CSVAEIEAFF. The CDR3 DNA reads as TGCAGCGTTGCCGAGATTGAAGCTTTCTTT.

The rearrangement links TRBV24-1 to TRBJ2-2; 13 bases are a match to TRBD2. The trim removed 9 bases at V and 5 bases at J, leaving 2 bases unmatched. There are 14 residues in the CDR3. Germline values: CDR1 KGHDR, CDR2 SFDVKD. The CDR3 here is CATGLAGVTGELFF. CDR3 bases: TGTGCCACCGGACTAGCGGGAGTTACCGGGGAGCTGTTTTTT.

The rearrangement links TRBV5-1 to TRBJ1-1; D remains ambiguous. The germline gives CDR1 SGHRS, CDR2 YFSETQ. The ends were cut back, 4 bases at V and 1 base at J, with 20 bases in the middle. The CDR3 contains 17 residues. The CDR3 spells CASSGRPGGPSNTEAFF. The CDR3 coding sequence is TGCGCCAGCAGCGGACGCCCCGGAGGCCCTTCGAACACTGAAGCTTTCTTT.

The CDR3 nucleotides are TGTGCCAGCAGCCATGACAGGGCGAATCAGCCCCAGCATTTT. It is translated as CASSHDRANQPQHF. This rearrangement joins TRBV2 to TRBJ1-5; 7 bases are a match to TRBD1. V trimming: 6 bases; J trimming: 4 bases; junction bases outside the gene matches: 6. The length of the CDR3 is 14 residues. CDR1 SNHLY and CDR2 FYNNEI come from the germline V gene.

The CDR3 sequence: CASSYSTVTYEQYF. In nucleotides, the CDR3 is TGTGCCAGCAGTTACTCGACAGTTACCTACGAGCAGTACTTC. The V and J genes are TRBV6-6 and TRBJ2-7; perhaps TRBD1 as D (5 bases). This CDR3 spans 14 amino acids. Deletions cut 0 bases from V and 2 bases from J, with 8 bases between. Germline V gene lookup returns CDR1 MNHNY and CDR2 SVGAGI (reference sequence).

This rearrangement joins TRBV6-2 or TRBV6-3 to TRBJ2-1; 8 bases fit TRBD2. From germline, CDR1 is MNHEY and CDR2 SVGEGT. This CDR3 is built from 14 residues. V gave up 6 bases and J gave up 8 bases; unmatched junction bases: 9. CDR3 nucleotide sequence: TGTGCCAGCAGCGCGGGGGGACGCGGGGATGAGCAGTTCTTC. Translating gives CASSAGGRGDEQFF.

The V gene is TRBV7-2, the J gene TRBJ2-2; 10 bases agree with TRBD1. The length of the CDR3 is 16 residues. The germline CDR1 and CDR2 sequences are SGHTA and FQGNSA. J was trimmed by 5 bases and V by 5 bases; bases with no gene match: 8. This CDR3 is CASSPRDRGGTGELFF. In nucleotides, the CDR3 is TGTGCCAGCAGCCCACGGGACAGGGGTGGGACCGGGGAGCTGTTTTTT.

This clone occurred a few times. This chain connects TRBV7-8 to TRBJ2-1; no firm D call. The CDR3 is 17 amino acids. CDR1 and CDR2 from the germline V gene are SGHVS and FQNEAQ. Trimming stripped 5 bases from V and 3 bases from J, with 20 bases between. The CDR3 loop reads CASSPPESFPLYNEQFF. The CDR3 DNA sequence: TGTGCCAGCAGCCCCCCCGAGAGCTTCCCCCTCTACAATGAGCAGTTCTTC. Full variable domain (missing parts from reference TRBV7-8 and TRBJ2-1): GAGVSQSPRYKVAKRGQDVALRCDPISGHVSLFWYQQALGQGPEFLTYFQNEAQLDKSGLPSDRFFAERPEGSVSTLKIQRTQQEDSAVYLCASSPPESFPLYNEQFFGPGTRLTVL.

This clone has just one count. The chain links TRBV3-1 (or the pseudogene TRBV3-2) to TRBJ2-7, with 7 positions matching TRBD2. Germline-derived CDR1 and CDR2 are LGHDT and YNNKEL (reference sequence). The ends lost 4 bases at V and 2 bases at J; junction bases unmatched: 5. The CDR3 covers 14 residues. The CDR3 nucleotides read TGTGCCAGCAGCCCTTCTCGGGAGGCCTACGAGCAGTACTTC. Amino acids: CASSPSREAYEQYF.

This chain joins TRBV3-1 (or the pseudogene TRBV3-2) and TRBJ2-2; possible D gene TRBD1, 6 bases. V lost 0 bases and J lost 5, with 10 bases in between. Germline V gene sequence: CDR1 LGHDT, CDR2 YNNKEL (reference sequence). This CDR3 comprises 15 residues. This CDR3 reads CASSQERQGTGELFF. CDR3 sequence (DNA): TGTGCCAGCAGCCAAGAGAGGCAGGGGACCGGGGAGCTGTTTTTT.

The chain uses TRBV29-1 and TRBJ2-2; D unclear. This CDR3 contains 14 residues. CDR1 and CDR2 from the germline V gene are SQVTM and ANQGSEA. With 3 bases removed from V and 5 bases from J, the gap between germline ends came to 13 bases. The CDR3 DNA reads TGCAGCGTTGAGAAGTCAGGTCAAACCGGGGAGCTGTTTTTT. It is translated as CSVEKSGQTGELFF.

The chain combines TRBV19 with TRBJ2-7; 8 nucleotides line up with TRBD2. CDR3 length: 15 residues. Germline CDR1 is LNHDA and CDR2 is SQIVND (reference sequence). Trimming at V came to 6 bases and at J to 3 bases, leaving 10 bases not matched to a gene. CDR3 sequence reads: CASRPRGGFVYEQYF. DNA for the CDR3: TGTGCCAGTAGGCCCCGCGGGGGGTTCGTCTACGAGCAGTACTTC. The variable domain in full, completed from reference TRBV19 and TRBJ2-7, reads DGGITQSPKYLFRKEGQNVTLSCEQNLNHDAMYWYRQDPGQGLRLIYYSQIVNDFQKGDIAEGYSVSREKKESFPLTVTSAQKNPTAFYLCASRPRGGFVYEQYFGPGTRLTVT.

The chain has TRBV5-1 and TRBJ1-5; D is possibly TRBD1 (6 bases). This CDR3 contains 15 residues. V was shortened by 1 base and J by 1 base, with 9 bases between the two germline ends. CDR1 and CDR2 from the germline V gene are SGHRS and YFSETQ. CDR3 sequence (DNA): TGCGCCAGCAGCTTGACAGGGCTAAGCAATCAGCCCCAGCATTTT. Translated, it gives CASSLTGLSNQPQHF.

V usage is TRBV5-6 and J usage is TRBJ1-2; a weak D match, TRBD1 (5 bases). The germline V gene has CDR1 SGHDT and CDR2 YYEEEE. This CDR3 has 16 amino acids. Trimming stripped 0 bases from V and 5 bases from J, with 17 bases between. The DNA for the CDR3 is TGTGCCAGCAGCTTGGAGGGTTTGGACGGGGGGTATGGCTACACCTTC. The encoded protein is CASSLEGLDGGYGYTF.

This clone appeared a single time. The chain is built from TRBV10-1 and TRBJ2-2; D is uncertain. The CDR3 spans 14 residues. Trimming took off 3 bases at V and 1 base at J, with 6 bases between the two ends. CDR1 and CDR2 (germline): WNHNN, SYGVQD (reference sequence). CDR3 bases: TGCGCCAGCAGTGACCTTAGGAACACCGGGGAGCTGTTTTTT. Its protein product is CASSDLRNTGELFF.

This clone occurred a few times. The chain combines TRBV7-2 with TRBJ1-2; D call uncertain. The CDR3 contains 12 residues. V lost 3 bases, J lost 3 bases, and 5 bases lay in between. Looked up from germline, CDR1 is SGHTA and CDR2 is FQGNSA. The CDR3 loop reads CASSFIYYGYTF. The CDR3 region has the DNA TGTGCCAGCAGCTTTATATACTATGGCTACACCTTC.

This chain joins TRBV7-8 and TRBJ2-7; maybe TRBD2 (5 bases). V was shortened by 1 base and J by 3 bases, with 13 bases between the two germline ends. Germline CDR1 and CDR2: SGHVS and FQNEAQ. This CDR3 is 15 amino acids long. The CDR3 DNA reads TGTGCCAGCAGCTTAGTTTCCGGGGTGGACTACGAGCAGTACTTC. Its protein product is CASSLVSGVDYEQYF.

This clone was seen more than once but under ten times. V and J are TRBV5-1 and TRBJ2-1, with 9 nucleotides matching TRBD2. Germline V CDR1 and CDR2: SGHRS, YFSETQ. This CDR3 is built from 18 residues. J lost 4 bases, V lost 2 bases, and 13 bases had no gene match. In DNA form, the CDR3 reads TGCGCCAGCAGCTTTTATTCTGCGGGAGGGGTCCCTTACAATGAGCAGTTCTTC. Encoded protein: CASSFYSAGGVPYNEQFF.

V and J are TRBV28 and TRBJ1-1, with TRBD1 as a possible D gene (5 bases). With 0 bases removed from V and 5 bases from J, the gap between germline ends came to 10 bases. This CDR3 comprises 14 residues. CDR1 MDHEN and CDR2 SYDVKM come from the germline V gene. The CDR3 reads CASSLWRGGTEAFF. The CDR3, as DNA: TGTGCCAGCAGTTTATGGAGGGGAGGAACTGAAGCTTTCTTT.